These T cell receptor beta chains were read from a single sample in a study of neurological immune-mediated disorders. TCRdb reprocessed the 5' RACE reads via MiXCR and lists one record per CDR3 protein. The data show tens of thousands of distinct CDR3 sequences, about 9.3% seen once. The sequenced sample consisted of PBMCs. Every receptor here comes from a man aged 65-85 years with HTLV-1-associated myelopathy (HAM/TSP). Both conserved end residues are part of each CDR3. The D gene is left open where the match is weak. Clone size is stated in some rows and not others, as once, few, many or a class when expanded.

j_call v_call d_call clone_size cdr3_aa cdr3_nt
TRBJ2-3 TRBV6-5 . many CASSYRAPGSTQYF TGTGCCAGCAGTTACCGTGCCCCGGGTAGTACGCAGTATTTT
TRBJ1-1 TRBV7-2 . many CASSPAGWVNTEAFF TGTGCCAGCAGTCCAGCAGGGTGGGTGAACACTGAAGCTTTCTTT
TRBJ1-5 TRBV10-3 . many CAISVDGGNQPQHF TGTGCCATCAGCGTGGACGGAGGCAATCAGCCCCAGCATTTT
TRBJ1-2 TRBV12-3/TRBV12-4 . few CASSFNSGTYGYTF TGTGCCAGCAGTTTTAATTCAGGGACCTATGGCTACACCTTC
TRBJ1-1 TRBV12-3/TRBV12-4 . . CASSFPDTEAFF TGTGCCAGCAGCTTCCCCGACACTGAAGCTTTCTTT
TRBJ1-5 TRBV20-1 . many CSARAGGINQPQHF TGCAGTGCTAGAGCCGGGGGAATCAATCAGCCCCAGCATTTT
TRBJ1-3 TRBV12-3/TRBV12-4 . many CASSTPERRNTIYF TGTGCCAGCAGTACCCCCGAGCGAAGAAACACCATATATTTT
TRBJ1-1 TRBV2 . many CASEEENTEAFF TGTGCCAGCGAGGAAGAGAACACTGAAGCTTTCTTT
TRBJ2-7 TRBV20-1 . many CSARGRIPYEQYF TGCAGCGCCCGTGGCAGGATCCCCTACGAGCAGTACTTC
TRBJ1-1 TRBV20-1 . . CSARATESLF TGCAGTGCTAGAGCCACTGAATCTCTCTTT
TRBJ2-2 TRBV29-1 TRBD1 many CSVRTGRDTGELFF TGCAGCGTCCGGACAGGGAGAGACACCGGGGAGCTGTTTTTT
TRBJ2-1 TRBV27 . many CASSRGGMTYNEQFF TGTGCCAGCAGTCGAGGCGGGATGACCTACAATGAGCAGTTCTTC
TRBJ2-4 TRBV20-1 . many CSASVGIQYF TGCAGTGCTAGCGTGGGCATTCAGTACTTC
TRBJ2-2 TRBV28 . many CASSLFGTLRDTGELFF TGTGCCAGCAGTTTATTCGGGACCCTTAGGGACACCGGGGAGCTGTTTTTT
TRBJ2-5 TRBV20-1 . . CSARDWDPYLGANKETQYF TGCAGTGCTAGAGACTGGGACCCGTATCTCGGGGCAAATAAAGAGACCCAGTACTTC
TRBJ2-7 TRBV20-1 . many CSVAGSRSYEQYF TGCAGTGTGGCGGGCAGCCGCTCCTACGAGCAGTACTTC
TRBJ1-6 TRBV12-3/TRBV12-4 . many CASGKASTDSPLHF TGTGCCAGCGGCAAGGCCTCTACGGATTCACCCCTCCACTTT
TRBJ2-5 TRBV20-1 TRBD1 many CSARSPWTGMETQYF TGCAGTGCTCGATCCCCCTGGACAGGGATGGAGACCCAGTACTTC
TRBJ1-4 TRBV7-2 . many CASSFGKGLTNEKLFF TGTGCCAGCAGCTTTGGCAAGGGATTAACTAATGAAAAACTGTTTTTT
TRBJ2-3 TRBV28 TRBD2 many CASSQLESGTTDTQYF TGTGCCAGCAGCCAACTAGAGAGCGGGACTACAGATACGCAGTATTTT
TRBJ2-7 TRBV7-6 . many CASSLASRGSPPYEQYF TGTGCCAGCAGCTTAGCGTCCCGGGGGAGTCCCCCTTACGAGCAGTACTTC
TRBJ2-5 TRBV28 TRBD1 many CASSDRGQGETQYF TGTGCCAGCAGTGACAGGGGGCAGGGGGAGACCCAGTACTTC
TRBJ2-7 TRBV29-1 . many CSVAGGANLGSYEQYF TGCAGCGTGGCGGGTGGGGCTAACTTGGGCTCCTACGAGCAGTACTTC
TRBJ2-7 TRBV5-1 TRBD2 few CASSLAGSGVREQYF TGCGCCAGCAGCTTGGCGGGCAGCGGGGTGAGGGAGCAGTACTTC
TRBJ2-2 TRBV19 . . CASSPDTVNTGELFF TGTGCCAGTAGTCCCGACACAGTGAACACCGGGGAGCTGTTTTTT
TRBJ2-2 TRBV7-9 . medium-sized CASRSGELFF TGTGCCAGCCGGTCCGGGGAGCTGTTTTTT
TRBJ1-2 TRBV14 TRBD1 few CASSQVAGQNGYTF TGTGCCAGCAGCCAAGTTGCGGGACAGAATGGCTACACCTTC
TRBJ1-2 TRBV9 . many CASSTRDFYGYTF TGTGCCAGCAGCACCCGGGACTTTTATGGCTACACCTTC
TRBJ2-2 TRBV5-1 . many CASSLGLTGELFF TGCGCCAGCAGCTTGGGCCTCACCGGGGAGCTGTTTTTT
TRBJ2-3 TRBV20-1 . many CSARVRAPTPNGRTDTQYF TGCAGTGCTAGAGTCCGTGCGCCAACACCCAACGGGCGCACAGATACGCAGTATTTT
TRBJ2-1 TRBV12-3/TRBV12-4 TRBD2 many CASSLAGGHNEQFF TGTGCCAGCAGTCTAGCGGGAGGCCACAATGAGCAGTTCTTC
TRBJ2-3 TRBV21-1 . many CASSGAAPSTDTQYF TGTGCCAGCAGCGGGGCGGCACCTAGCACAGATACGCAGTATTTT
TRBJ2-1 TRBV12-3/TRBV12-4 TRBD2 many CASSLSGLLGQFF TGTGCCAGCAGTTTATCGGGACTACTCGGGCAGTTCTTC
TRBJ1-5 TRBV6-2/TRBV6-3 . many CASSYARVADQPQHF TGTGCCAGCAGTTACGCCAGGGTGGCGGATCAGCCCCAGCATTTT
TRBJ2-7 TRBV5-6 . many CASSLAGTNYEQYF TGTGCCAGCAGCTTGGCCGGGACAAACTACGAGCAGTACTTC
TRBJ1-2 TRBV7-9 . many CASSPFPGTHGYTF TGTGCCAGCAGCCCTTTCCCGGGCACTCATGGCTACACCTTC
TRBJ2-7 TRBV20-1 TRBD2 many CSAPGLAVYEQYF TGCAGTGCACCCGGACTAGCGGTTTACGAGCAGTACTTC
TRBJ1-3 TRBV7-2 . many CASSPHRSGNTIYF TGTGCCAGCAGCCCCCATCGCTCTGGAAACACCATATATTTT
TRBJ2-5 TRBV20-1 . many CSARQRGGALETQYF TGCAGTGCGCGGCAGCGAGGGGGAGCGTTAGAGACCCAGTACTTC
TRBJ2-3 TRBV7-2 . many CASSRGGSTDTQYF TGTGCCAGCAGCCGGGGTGGGAGCACAGATACGCAGTATTTT
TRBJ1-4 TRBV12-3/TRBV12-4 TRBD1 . CASSPRTGLNEKLFF TGTGCCAGCAGCCCCCGGACAGGCCTAAATGAAAAACTGTTTTTT
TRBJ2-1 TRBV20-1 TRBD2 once CSADGLAGESEREQFF TGCAGTGCTGACGGACTAGCAGGGGAAAGCGAGAGGGAGCAGTTCTTC
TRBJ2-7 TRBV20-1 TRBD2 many CSVQVSGRYEQYF TGCAGTGTCCAGGTTAGCGGGAGATACGAGCAGTACTTC
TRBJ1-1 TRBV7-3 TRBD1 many CASSGQTGGVAEAFF TGTGCCAGCAGCGGACAGACAGGGGGTGTTGCTGAAGCTTTCTTT
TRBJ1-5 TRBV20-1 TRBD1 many CSARQGTARNQPQHF TGCAGTGCTAGGCAGGGGACAGCTCGGAATCAGCCCCAGCATTTT
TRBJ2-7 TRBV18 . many CASSPGGSASYEQYF TGTGCCAGCTCACCAGGTGGTAGCGCCTCCTACGAGCAGTACTTC
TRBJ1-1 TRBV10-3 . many CAISDLNTANTEAFF TGTGCCATCAGTGACCTCAACACAGCGAACACTGAAGCTTTCTTT
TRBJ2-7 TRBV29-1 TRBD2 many CSAIAGGPYEQYF TGCAGCGCGATAGCGGGAGGGCCCTACGAGCAGTACTTC
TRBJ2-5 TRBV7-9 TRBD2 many CASTSGTSEETQYF TGTGCCAGCACCTCCGGGACTAGCGAAGAGACCCAGTACTTC
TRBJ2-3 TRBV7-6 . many CASTRGGDTQYF TGTGCCAGTACTCGAGGAGGCGATACGCAGTATTTT